These 5 T cell receptor beta chains were all obtained from the same sample, sequenced in a study of blood T cell repertoires in COVID-19. The data were produced by immunoSEQ multiplex PCR, yet TCRdb's version contains in-frame clones alone and is incomplete. This sample has 200,000 to 250,000 clones, with around 84% found just once. Material: peripheral blood. These receptors were collected from a woman between 18 and 29 years old with acute or convalescent COVID-19.

The chain has TRBV28 and TRBJ2-1, with 13 bases aligning to TRBD2. This CDR3 is built from 16 residues. Germline V gene sequence: CDR1 MDHEN, CDR2 SYDVKM. The V gene end was trimmed by 5 bases and the J gene end by 7 bases; junction bases not matched to a gene: 8. CDR3 sequence reads: CASSPGLAGLWNEQFF. In nucleotides, the CDR3 is TGTGCCAGCAGTCCGGGACTAGCGGGACTTTGGAATGAGCAGTTCTTC.

V gene TRBV5-6 combines with J gene TRBJ1-2; 7 bases line up with TRBD1. J gave up 14 bases and V 0 bases, and 4 bases lay outside the gene matches. Germline values: CDR1 SGHDT, CDR2 YYEEEE. CDR3 length: 11 residues. CDR3 in amino acids: CASSLVGQQTF. DNA for the CDR3: TGTGCCAGCAGCTTGGTGGGACAGCAAACCTTC.

This chain connects TRBV27 to TRBJ1-1; 7 nucleotides align to TRBD1. The V segment lost 4 bases and the J segment 1 base; nucleotides outside the gene matches: 6. This CDR3 comprises 15 residues. Germline CDR1 MNHEY, CDR2 SMNVEV (reference sequence). The CDR3 DNA follows: TGTGCCAGCAGTTCCCCGGACAGGAGGAACACTGAAGCTTTCTTT. Residues: CASSSPDRRNTEAFF.

The V call is TRBV15, the J call TRBJ1-5; 7 nucleotides align to TRBD1. Germline lookup yields CDR1 LNHNV and CDR2 YYDKDF (reference sequence). This CDR3 region has 13 residues. The junction had 6 bases not matched to a gene; V was cut back by 7 bases and J by 6 bases. The CDR3 protein is CATTSRGSQPQHF. CDR3 nucleotides: TGTGCCACCACGAGCAGGGGGAGTCAGCCCCAGCATTTT.

This chain joins TRBV11-2 and TRBJ2-5, with D hard to call. The CDR3 has 14 amino acids. Germline V CDR1 and CDR2: SGHAT, FQNNGV. Trimming took off 5 bases at V and 2 bases at J, with 12 bases between the two ends. The CDR3 loop is CASSLRSAQETQYF. The CDR3 nucleotides are TGTGCCAGCAGCCTGCGGTCCGCTCAAGAGACCCAGTACTTC.